The 2 T cell receptor beta chains reported below all come from one sample, sequenced in a study of breast tumors, draining lymph nodes, adjacent tissues (dated by TCRdb to about 2016). Libraries were made using multiplex PCR. TCRdb records Illumina HiSeq 2000 as the sequencer. Using fastp trimming at Q25 and MiXCR clonotype assembly, TCRdb reanalyzed the public sequencing data and kept in-frame beta chains. CDR3 protein duplicates are merged, each entry listing the most common genes and DNA. This sample gives about 63,000 distinct CDR3 sequences in total; 57% of them show up just once. Roughly 18% of the sample rests with the top ten. Sequenced material: breast tumor tissue. Receptors were obtained from a female donor with breast cancer. Some clones in this sample may be carry-over from other donors' samples.

Worth noting for this clonotype: It may be a read error: a sequence one base away is much more abundant. The DNA of the CDR3 is TGTGCCAGCAGTCACTTGGGCTACGAGCAGTACTTC. Translated, it gives CASSHLGYEQYF. The V call is TRBV6-1, the J call TRBJ2-7; D unresolved. The CDR3 runs to 12 residues. Deletions cut 5 bases from V and 3 bases from J, with 8 bases between. CDR1 and CDR2 from the germline V gene are MNHNS and SASEGT.

As concerns this clonotype: Germline is not matched at one junction end, which may reflect a read error. This sequence joins TRBV7-2 and TRBJ2-7, with D perhaps TRBD1 or TRBD2 (5 bases each). Germline CDR1 SGHTA, CDR2 FQGNSA. The CDR3 totals 16 residues. CDR3 DNA: TGTGCCAGCAACCCGAGGGCGGGCGGACAATCCTACCAGCAGTACTTC. It yields the protein CASNPRAGGQSYQQYF.